This paragraph covers one T cell receptor beta chain sequence. Its matching antigen is unknown. The data belong to a study of blood T cells in healthy people across ages. General study findings and limits: Versus aged donors, long-lived donors had higher diversity and more naive CD4+ cells.

Trimming removed 7 bases at V and 4 bases at J, with 11 bases between. CDR3 size: 13 residues. Germline CDR1 is MNHNS and CDR2 is SASEGT. A J-beta primer mix and a sample-barcoded 5' primer were used in a second PCR of about 7 to 12 cycles. TCRdb analysed the 5' RACE reads with MiXCR anew, one entry per CDR3 protein. The data contain hundreds of thousands of distinct CDR3 sequences, roughly three fifths of them singletons. The TCR originated in a man aged 40-49 years in good health. The specimen sequenced was blood. The V and J genes are TRBV6-1 and TRBJ1-5; D is unresolved. Written as DNA, the CDR3 is TGTGCCAGCACCGAATCGGAGAATCAGCCCCAGCATTTT. Translation gives CASTESENQPQHF.